This TCR beta chain was recorded in a study of cytomegalovirus exposure and HLA in healthy donors (dated by TCRdb to 2017 to 2019). For the study in its entirety: In an earlier analysis of 450 to 750 of the donors, about 270 Gb of sequence data and 90 million to 130 million unique TCR beta sequences from 180 million or so T cells were reported. The study aimed to test whether signatures of past pathogen exposure could be identified by cataloging public T cell receptors. Every discovery cohort repertoire had been produced on one sequencing platform. Typing coverage varied by locus: about 629-640 donors for A, B, C, DRB1 and DQB1; approximately 520 for DQA1; about 590 for DPA1; fewer than 480 for DPB1. Besides the first cohort of roughly 660 subjects, a separate validation cohort made up of 120 different subjects was used. Alongside the repertoire data, information on donor age, sex, ethnicity and CMV serostatus was compiled. Rather than using new phenotypic data, the later analysis identified candidate immune exposures from TCR beta sequences and from how often those sequences occurred across donors. The study profiled the T cell repertoires of under 850 subjects by immunosequencing and related them to cytomegalovirus serostatus. Because of strong linkage in the cohort, roughly five DR-DQ haplotypes were treated as single units for association and clustering. HLA typing included class I and class II loci at four-digit resolution. To predict cytomegalovirus infection status, the study brought together high-throughput TCR immunosequencing, statistical association of individual TCRs with disease status, and machine learning. Roughly 310 gigabases of sequencing data and approximately 85 million unique TCR sequences were included in an early release covering 500 to 750 HLA-typed donors. To study patterns of TCR occurrence, a later analysis re-analyzed previously published TCR beta repertoires from around 700 donors and added high-resolution HLA genotyping. Of the approximately 400 genotyped donors, over 80% were placed in the genetic ancestry cluster associated with self-reported Caucasian donors. A later genetic analysis used genome-wide SNP genotypes for about three fifths of the 666 donors, treating that subset as a discovery cohort. Across some 400 genotyped donors of the cohort, an average of roughly 250,000 unique TCR beta nucleotide sequences per donor were sequenced, and roughly 20% of those sequences were non-productive. To decide whether each TCR beta V gene segment behaved as functional or pseudogenic, an earlier analysis of over 500 of the donors relied on high-throughput TCR beta sequencing.

Worth noting for this clone: Its cognate antigen has yet to be identified. No much larger clonotype is one base removed from it; base qualities were not supplied.

Libraries were built with the immunoSEQ multiplex PCR assay. For the multiplex PCR, a mixture combining 60 forward primers for TCR Vbeta segments and 13 reverse primers for TCR Jbeta segments was used. A multiplex PCR assay on genomic DNA amplified the CDR3 region of rearranged TCR beta genes. On the Illumina HiSeq System, the amplified TCR beta libraries were sequenced as 87-base-pair reads. The study's processing was this. A later analysis tallied 75 million to 95 million unique TCR beta chains across the 640 or so repertoires, and approximately 12 million of those chains were shared by two or more donors. Raw reads were error-corrected and collapsed into unique sequences by a nearest-neighbor algorithm in which closely related sequences were merged to remove PCR and sequencing errors. To assign V, D and J gene segments, CDR3 sequences were aligned to IMGT reference sequences. For a sequence to be retained, a match of at least six nucleotides to both a V gene segment and a J gene segment was required. Rearrangements were called productive when the CDR3 lacked stop codons and stayed in frame with V and J; all others were non-productive. Following IMGT convention, CDR3 was defined as the stretch from the second conserved V-encoded cysteine to the conserved J-encoded phenylalanine. The earlier analysis of about 620 of the donors excluded sequences that lacked an unambiguous match to a single V gene segment. An earlier analysis of several hundred of the donors called V segments functional above 56.7% productive rearrangements and segregating when the between-donor standard deviation exceeded 5%. A statistical classification framework was developed to diagnose cytomegalovirus status using the catalog of TCR beta chain sequences. In a later analysis, V and J genes were assigned by comparing TCR nucleotide sequences against IMGT/GENE-DB human TR gene sequences. Using the TCRdist pipeline, a later analysis assigned CDR3 sequences along with most-parsimonious VDJ recombination scenarios. In a later analysis, each TCR beta chain was defined by its CDR3 amino acid sequence together with its V-gene family, and reads lacking a unique V-gene family were excluded. In a later analysis, 450 to 600 highly shared, low-generation-probability nucleotide sequences were removed to address suspected cross-contamination and a sequencing artifact. A later analysis calculated a clonal expansion index for each public chain from normalized within-repertoire ranks of inferred template counts. In a later analysis, generation probabilities were computed with a VDJ recombination model fitted to out-of-frame rearrangements, and the resulting probabilities were checked against IGoR. A later analysis scored TCR-TCR, TCR-HLA and TCR-CMV co-occurrence with hypergeometric tests, applying a repertoire-size bias correction to TCR pairs. In a later analysis, false discovery rates were estimated by permuting HLA or CMV assignments 20 times. In a later analysis, co-occurring TCRs were grouped using DBSCAN, with TCRdist sequence similarity added in when clustering inside HLA-allele-positive subsets. Co-occurrence clustering excluded repertoires with fewer than 30,000 or more than 120,000 public chains, plus five with anomalous nucleotide sharing. TCRdb took this table from immuneACCESS and kept in-frame rearrangements with V and J called. Such tables lack part of the clones; where checked against another copy, unresolved V genes explain under half of the gap, and the rest is unexplained. The DNA was the basis for D and trimming; V, J and clone size are from that table. The sample records about 130,000 clones, 75% to 85% of which are singletons. The ten most abundant clones make up roughly 2.5% of the sample.

Broad study findings and their caveats: In vitro tests confirmed that three of the cytomegalovirus-associated TCR beta chains recognize cytomegalovirus antigens. Correlated functional status among segregating V segments might be attributable to linkage disequilibrium, but an unknown experimental factor could not be ruled out. When HLA alleles, especially DR and DQ, strongly co-occurred, attributing TCR associations to individual alleles was difficult. In an earlier analysis of about 550 of the donors, most TCR beta V segments were observed in productive rearrangements about 87% or about 30% of the time, broadly matching IMGT annotations. In a later analysis, TCR association rates were found to vary across HLA loci, with the most associated TCRs seen for DRB1 alleles and the fewest for HLA-C alleles. A further reported finding was that TCR beta sequences accurately predicted the HLA-A and HLA-B alleles for most subjects in the first cohort. CMV serostatus was the only immune exposure information available for the cohort. A later analysis reported that several top co-occurrence clusters appeared linked to parvovirus B19, influenza, CMV and Epstein-Barr virus. The authors suggested that the approach could potentially be extended to other disease states and immunological phenotypes. Most TCR sequences were seen in very few donors, while some public TCRs were found in many individuals. Compared with the 666-donor mean, donors in an Asian-associated ancestry cluster had fewer N-insertions in productive TCRs, according to a later genetic analysis. A later analysis found that most CMV-associated TCR beta chains appeared HLA-restricted, with HLA associations seemingly driven largely by CMV exposure. HLA typing was unavailable for some donors at each locus, so association tests used only the typed subset. The study listed 150 to 200 TCR beta chains as associated with cytomegalovirus. Compared with equally common non-associated chains, HLA-associated TCR beta chains in a later analysis were more clonally expanded and had lower generation probabilities. Sequencing depth was assumed to be roughly uniform across donors in the presence/absence analyses, though that assumption may not hold. A cluster of highly shared sequence variants was judged likely to be a technical artifact of the sequencing pipeline. The earlier analysis of almost 600 of the donors excluded 15 to 20 rarely observed V segments, including chromosome 9 orphons, because counts were too low. Specific HLA alleles were associated with 15,000 to 20,000 TCR beta sequences at a false discovery rate of 0.05 in a later analysis. The classifier was reported to diagnose cytomegalovirus status with high specificity and sensitivity in both the original cohort and the validation cohort. V-gene and J-gene trimming of TCR beta chains was associated with a missense DCLRE1C variant in a later genetic analysis, and the association was replicated in an independent cohort. Only TCR beta chains were sequenced in this cohort, and the absence of alpha or paired-chain data limited detectable features.

The cohort consisted of hundreds of healthy bone marrow donors. At the time of sampling, all cohort members were nominally healthy, though unrecorded immune exposures were likely present. The donor was CMV seronegative and was included in the group of 352 seronegative cohort members. Each donor provided a peripheral blood sample, and peripheral blood mononuclear cells were used for TCR beta sequencing. The Qiagen DNeasy Blood Extraction Kit was used to extract genomic DNA from the blood cell samples. The material sequenced was PBMCs. This receptor was identified in a middle-aged man in good health and CMV-seronegative.

The CDR3 sequence is CASSLDILYGYTF. The base sequence is TGTGCCAGCAGCTTAGACATACTCTATGGCTACACCTTC. The chain uses TRBV5-6 and TRBJ1-2, with the D gene call left open. The germline ends are 9 bases apart after V is trimmed by 2 bases and J by 4 bases. CDR1 and CDR2 are read off the germline V gene as SGHDT and YYEEEE. Reading from cysteine to phenylalanine, the CDR3 counts 13 amino acids. Only CDR3 DNA remains: 39 bases, in frame from the first base. Here the CDR3 is joined to the reference TRBV5-6 and TRBJ1-2 genes, and the full variable domain is: DAGVTQSPTHLIKTRGQQVTLRCSPKSGHDTVSWYQQALGQGPQFIFQYYEEEERQRGNFPDRFSGHQFPNYSSELNVNALLLGDSALYLCASSLDILYGYTFGSGTRLTVV.